This entry concerns a single T cell receptor beta chain. Its antigen remains unknown. This record comes from a study of T cells after posttransplantation cyclophosphamide. Study-level results: After PTCy, TRB diversity resembled that of CNI/methotrexate controls.

Data came from immunoSEQ multiplex PCR; TCRdb stores just in-frame clones and leaves some out. This sample has tens of thousands of clones, with around 92% found just once. Controls had myeloablative marrow grafts with methotrexate and calcineurin inhibitor, sampled at 1 year. Germline CDR1 SGHTA, CDR2 FQGNSA. The CDR3 is 13 residues long. Trimming left V 3 bases short and J 5 bases short, with 8 bases between. The sequencing here drew on PBMCs, taken after an allogeneic stem cell transplant with a calcineurin inhibitor and methotrexate. This chain uses TRBV7-2 with TRBJ1-5; a possible D gene is TRBD1 (6 bases). The source is a female patient aged 45-60 years who received an allogeneic stem cell transplant from an unrelated donor, was CMV-positive, and had chronic GVHD only. The graft donor may be the source of some T cells. CDR3 residues: CASSLDRYQPQHF. The CDR3 DNA sequence: TGTGCCAGCAGCTTGGACAGATATCAGCCCCAGCATTTT.